This passage covers 26 T cell receptor beta chains from one sample sequenced in a study of T cell responses to AZD1222 COVID-19 vaccine. Measured with immunoSEQ multiplex PCR; TCRdb has only the in-frame clones, and not every one. The repertoire holds 150,000 or so clones, around 94% seen once, with about 0.6% in the top ten. The sample in question was peripheral blood, obtained on day 0 of AZD1222 vaccination. Every receptor here comes from an adult in good health.

The V gene is TRBV6-5, the J gene TRBJ1-1; D unclear. This CDR3 spans 13 amino acids. V was clipped by 4 bases and J by 0 bases, with 6 bases between them. The germline gives CDR1 MNHEY, CDR2 SVGAGI. CDR3 DNA sequence: TGTGCCAGCAGTTCCGGGCTGAACACTGAAGCTTTCTTT. Its translation: CASSSGLNTEAFF.

The rearrangement uses TRBV3-1 (or the pseudogene TRBV3-2) and TRBJ1-3; maybe TRBD1 (6 bases). This CDR3 spans 16 amino acids. V lost 4 bases, J lost 0 bases, and 13 bases lay in between. Germline assignment: CDR1 LGHDT and CDR2 YNNKEL (reference sequence). The CDR3 protein is CASSPHTGFSGNTIYF. CDR3 nucleotides: TGTGCCAGCAGCCCTCATACAGGGTTCTCTGGAAACACCATATATTTT.

The J gene is TRBJ1-1, the V gene TRBV2; TRBD1 matches at 8 bases. The CDR3 extends over 14 amino acids. The germline gives CDR1 SNHLY, CDR2 FYNNEI. V lost 6 bases, J lost 11 bases, and 14 bases stayed unmatched. CDR3 DNA sequence: TGTGCCAGCAGCGTGAGACAGGGGACGCCCGGGGCTTTCTTT. Translation: CASSVRQGTPGAFF.

The chain has TRBV7-8 and TRBJ2-1, with D maybe TRBD2 (5 bases). The CDR3 loop spans 15 amino acids. V was cut by 5 bases and J by 2 bases, with 13 bases left in between. CDR1 and CDR2 from the germline V gene are SGHVS and FQNEAQ. The CDR3, as DNA: TGTGCCAGCAGCCGGACTCCCGACCCCTACAATGAGCAGTTCTTC. It specifies CASSRTPDPYNEQFF.

The chain has TRBV11-3 and TRBJ2-3; D might be TRBD2 (5 bases). Germline V lookup: CDR1 SGHNT, CDR2 YENEEA. V shed 1 base and J shed 4 bases, with 12 bases lying between them. The CDR3 runs to 15 residues. The CDR3 coding sequence is TGTGCCAGCAGCTTAGGCCTAGCCAAGGCAGATACGCAGTATTTT. Its translation: CASSLGLAKADTQYF.

This CDR3 is CASSLGLGGGETQYF. The CDR3 DNA reads as TGTGCCAGCAGCTTGGGACTTGGGGGGGGCGAGACCCAGTACTTC. The chain has TRBV11-2 and TRBJ2-5; TRBD2 is a possible D gene (7 bases). V was clipped by 3 bases and J by 5 bases, with 16 bases between them. The CDR3 has 15 residues. The germline V gene has CDR1 SGHAT and CDR2 FQNNGV.

The genes are TRBV11-2 and TRBJ1-6; D unclear. CDR1 and CDR2 (germline): SGHAT, FQNNGV. CDR3 size: 13 residues. Trimming took 1 base from V and 4 from J, leaving 2 bases between them. The CDR3 is CASSLGYNSPLHF. DNA of the CDR3: TGTGCCAGCAGCTTAGGGTATAATTCACCCCTCCACTTT.

The rearrangement joins TRBV28 to TRBJ1-1; a weak D match, TRBD1 (6 bases). Looked up from germline, CDR1 is MDHEN and CDR2 is SYDVKM. The germline V and J ends were trimmed by 5 bases and 10 bases, with 17 bases remaining between them. This CDR3 spans 13 amino acids. CDR3 coding DNA: TGTGCCAGCAGTCCCGGGGGGGCGCGTAGAGCTTTCTTT. Translating it yields CASSPGGARRAFF.

This chain joins TRBV28 and TRBJ2-7; D uncertain. Trimming removed 7 bases from V and 7 bases from J, with 17 bases in between. Germline V CDR1 and CDR2: MDHEN, SYDVKM. The CDR3 has 13 amino acids. CDR3 region: CASNPMWLQEQYF. CDR3 DNA sequence: TGTGCCAGCAACCCTATGTGGCTTCAGGAGCAGTACTTC.

The chain is built from TRBV12-3 or TRBV12-4 and TRBJ2-7, with no clear D. The CDR3 has 12 residues. Trimming removed 5 bases from V and 3 bases from J, with 8 bases in between. The DNA for the CDR3 is TGTGCCAGCAGTAGGGTAAGCTACGAGCAGTACTTC. Encoded protein: CASSRVSYEQYF.

In nucleotides, the CDR3 is TGTGCCAGCACCTCCCAGGGTCGGCCCCAGCATTTT. Protein sequence: CASTSQGRPQHF. The V call is TRBV12-3 or TRBV12-4, the J call TRBJ1-5; D is perhaps TRBD1 (5 bases). V lost 7 bases and J lost 9, with 13 bases in between. This CDR3 region has 12 residues.

The chain links TRBV20-1 to TRBJ1-2; D is unresolved. V was clipped by 6 bases and J by 6 bases, with 11 bases between them. Germline-derived CDR1 and CDR2 are DFQATT and SNEGSKA (reference sequence). CDR3 length: 11 residues. CDR3 nucleotides: TGCAGTGCCGCCGCCATCGATGGCTACACCTTC. Protein: CSAAAIDGYTF.

This chain joins TRBV5-1 and TRBJ1-6; D may be TRBD1 (5 bases). This CDR3 spans 15 amino acids. Trimming took off 4 bases at V and 6 bases at J, with 14 bases between the two ends. CDR1 and CDR2 from the germline V gene are SGHRS and YFSETQ. Here the CDR3 reads CASSPRGEVNSPLHF. The CDR3 DNA sequence: TGCGCCAGCAGCCCAAGAGGGGAAGTTAATTCACCCCTCCACTTT.

CDR3 DNA: TGTGCCAGCAGTTACTCGACAGGGGGTTATAATTCACCCCTCCACTTT. The encoded protein is CASSYSTGGYNSPLHF. The J gene is TRBJ1-6, the V gene TRBV6-5; 9 nucleotides agree with TRBD1. V lost 0 bases to trimming and J lost 4 bases; unmatched junction nucleotides: 1. The CDR3 contains 16 residues. CDR1 is MNHEY and CDR2 is SVGAGI in the germline V gene.

The chain joins TRBV6-5 to TRBJ2-7; TRBD2 agrees at 7 bases. V shed 5 bases and J 3 bases; nucleotides not matched to a gene: 7. This CDR3 is 14 amino acids long. Germline assignment: CDR1 MNHEY and CDR2 SVGAGI. The CDR3 here is CASSPGTTIYEQYF. The CDR3 DNA reads TGTGCCAGCAGTCCCGGGACTACCATCTACGAGCAGTACTTC.

This chain links TRBV11-2 with TRBJ2-1; D not resolved. Trimming stripped 4 bases from V and 0 bases from J, with 10 bases between. Germline CDR1 SGHAT, CDR2 FQNNGV. This CDR3 is built from 15 residues. CDR3 in amino acids: CASSSVRSSYNEQFF. Written as DNA, the CDR3 is TGTGCCAGCAGCTCGGTCCGTAGCTCCTACAATGAGCAGTTCTTC.

The genes are TRBV28 and TRBJ1-2; D unclear. Deletions cut 8 bases from V and 9 bases from J, with 4 bases between. The V gene's germline CDR1 is MDHEN and CDR2 SYDVKM. The CDR3 is 8 amino acids. CDR3 sequence: CASGRYTF. CDR3 sequence (DNA): TGTGCCAGCGGGCGCTACACCTTC.

The chain recombines TRBV5-4 with TRBJ1-1; D is unclear. Germline V CDR1 and CDR2: SGHNT, YYREEE (reference sequence). Trimming stripped 2 bases from V and 4 bases from J, with 9 bases between. This CDR3 has 13 residues. The DNA for the CDR3 is TGTGCCAGCAGCTTCGCGGACGGCACTGAAGCTTTCTTT. As protein: CASSFADGTEAFF.

This clone appeared once. The CDR3 sequence: CASSFRVDQPQHF. Written as DNA, the CDR3 is TGTGCCAGCAGCTTCAGGGTCGATCAGCCCCAGCATTTT. The V gene is TRBV7-2, the J gene TRBJ1-5; TRBD1 is a possible D gene (5 bases). V lost 3 bases, J lost 5 bases, and 8 bases lay in between. The germline V gene has CDR1 SGHTA and CDR2 FQGNSA. The CDR3 is 13 amino acids.

This clone was seen once. This chain connects TRBV5-4 to TRBJ1-1, with 9 positions matching TRBD1. After removal of 0 bases from V and 1 base from J, the junction contained 1 base not matched to a gene. This CDR3 spans 15 amino acids. Germline V CDR1 and CDR2: SGHNT, YYREEE (reference sequence). The CDR3: CASSLEGQGNTEAFF. The CDR3 nucleotides are TGTGCCAGCAGCTTGGAGGGACAGGGGAACACTGAAGCTTTCTTT.

The chain uses TRBV7-9 and TRBJ1-4; possible D gene TRBD1, 6 bases. The CDR3 covers 14 residues. V was clipped by 5 bases and J by 1 base, with 8 bases between them. Germline CDR1 reads SEHNR; CDR2 reads FQNEAQ (reference sequence). DNA for the CDR3: TGTGCCAGCAGCCGGGGGCTAACTAATGAAAAACTGTTTTTT. It is translated as CASSRGLTNEKLFF.

This chain joins TRBV20-1 and TRBJ2-7; D is ambiguous. V was trimmed by 3 bases and J by 0 bases, leaving 3 bases between them. The CDR3 sequence is 11 residues long. CDR1 and CDR2 from the germline V gene are DFQATT and SNEGSKA (reference sequence). Written as DNA, the CDR3 is TGCAGTGCTAGGACCTCCTACGAGCAGTACTTC. As protein: CSARTSYEQYF.

The chain uses TRBV25-1 and TRBJ2-2; D unclear. CDR1 MGHDK and CDR2 SYGVNS come from the germline V gene. With 3 bases removed from V and 1 base from J, the gap between germline ends came to 0 bases. The CDR3 is 12 amino acids. The CDR3 nucleotides are TGTGCCAGCAGTGAGAACACCGGGGAGCTGTTTTTT. Protein product: CASSENTGELFF.

The J gene is TRBJ2-3, the V gene TRBV3-1 (or the pseudogene TRBV3-2), with TRBD2 as a possible D gene (5 bases). This CDR3 contains 14 residues. Germline CDR1 reads LGHDT; CDR2 reads YNNKEL (reference sequence). Trimming left V 6 bases short and J 6 bases short, with 16 bases between. CDR3 region: CASRQRGSADTQYF. The DNA of the CDR3 is TGTGCCAGCAGGCAACGAGGGTCAGCGGATACGCAGTATTTT.

This clone has just one count. CDR3: CASVEANGNTIYF. Here the CDR3 DNA reads TGTGCCAGCGTTGAAGCTAACGGAAACACCATATATTTT. The V and J genes are TRBV6-1 and TRBJ1-3; D is uncertain. CDR1 and CDR2 (germline): MNHNS, SASEGT. V was cut by 8 bases and J by 4 bases, with 12 bases left in between. This CDR3 region has 13 residues.

The chain uses TRBV18 and TRBJ2-5; TRBD2 agrees at 13 bases. The trim removed 6 bases at V and 5 bases at J, leaving 9 bases unmatched. Germline CDR1 reads KGHSH; CDR2 reads LQKENI. The CDR3 consists of 16 residues. The CDR3 is CASSSAGTSGIETQYF. CDR3 in DNA: TGTGCCAGCTCGAGCGCCGGGACTAGCGGGATTGAGACCCAGTACTTC.